This T cell receptor beta chain was sequenced in a study of T-cell memory formation after mild COVID-19 (dated by TCRdb to the early 2020s). Study-wide context: TCR sequence clusters from the two donors were largely donor specific. The cohort was made up of two young adult volunteers, one female and one male, who were previously healthy. T-cell clones expanding and contracting after mild COVID-19 in two donors were tracked by longitudinal TCRalpha and TCRbeta repertoire sequencing. Broader findings and caveats from the paper: SARS-CoV-2 specificity of the second-wave clones peaking on day 37 was not confirmed. Some responding clones were detected in pre-infection memory, suggesting pre-existing cross-reactive memory T cells joined the SARS-CoV-2 response. Contracting CD4+ clones were located mainly in the CM and EM memory subsets, whereas CD8+ clones were found to be enriched in EMRA. From day 15 to 85, contracting clones showed balanced CD4/CD8 phenotypes, whereas a second wave of clones that expanded from day 15 to 37 leaned towards CD4+. Only two mild cases were covered by the study, and larger cohorts that include severe cases with pre-infection samples were considered necessary.

A note on this clonotype: No cognate antigen has been identified for it. No per-base quality is available; no much larger clone lies one base away.

PBMCs were isolated by Ficoll-Paque density gradient centrifugation. CDR1 and CDR2 (LGHDT, YNNKEL) derive from the germline V gene (reference sequence). V lost 1 base and J lost 15 bases; the stretch between them is 10 bases long. From its cysteine to its phenylalanine, the CDR3 spans 12 amino acids. Left in the record is the CDR3 DNA by itself, 36 bases read in frame from the first base. TCRdb records Illumina NovaSeq 6000 as the sequencer. TCRalpha and TCRbeta cDNA libraries were built by 5'RACE with constant-segment primers, adding sample barcodes and unique molecular identifiers. RNA was extracted from every sample with Trizol reagent. Libraries were amplified in two PCR steps, with a second sample barcode and Illumina TruSeq adapters added in the second step. Sequencing of libraries was performed on an Illumina NovaSeq with 2 x 150 bp paired-end reads. In the paper's pipeline: With migec v1.2.7, reads were demultiplexed and then collapsed into UMI-guided consensus sequences. Using mixcr v2.1.11, the UMI consensuses were aligned to TRA and TRB V and J templates and assembled into clonotypes. A clonotype was counted as expanded or contracted only if both edgeR and NoisET called the change significant, with noise models trained on biological replicates. For edgeR calls, the cutoffs were a false discovery rate-adjusted p below 0.01 and a log2 fold-change threshold of 1. PCA with hierarchical clustering of max-normalized trajectories of the 1000 most abundant clonotypes was used as exploratory dynamics analysis. Each responding clone was given a CD4 or CD8 phenotype based on the CD4+ and CD8+ repertoires, which had been sequenced separately. TCRdb's own reprocessing of the public reads used fastp at Q25 and MiXCR and kept productive beta chains. Rows are combined by CDR3 protein, so each entry shows the most common genes and DNA. TCRdb assigned the V and J calls; the authors' analysis was not used. The sample records roughly 510,000 distinct CDR3 sequences, 15% to 20% of which are singletons. The ten biggest clones cover about 8.1% of the sample.

Material: PBMCs or a T cell subset sorted from them (not recorded which). This TCR derives from an adult woman who had mild COVID-19 (a few samples of this study predate the infection). The sample titles of this study are shuffled in the database, so cell type and time point are left out; the donor was told from shared clones. The rearrangement joined TRBV3-1 to TRBJ1-6; the best D guess is TRBD1, with 6 bases matching. DNA sequence: TGTGCCAGCAGCCAAGTGTCAGGGGACCTCCACTTT. Translated, this gives CASSQVSGDLHF.